This T cell receptor (beta chain) stems from a study of shared clonotypes between healthy human individuals. Germline V CDR1 and CDR2: WNHNN, SYGVQD (reference sequence). V trimming: 8 bases; J trimming: 5 bases; junction bases outside the gene matches: 11. The CDR3 contains 14 residues. Naive CD8 cells, CD45RO-negative and positively selected for CCR7, excluded terminally differentiated effector memory CD45RA+ cells. Only in-frame clones appear in the TCRdb table, and some are missing; sequencing was by immunoSEQ multiplex PCR. This sample carries millions of clones, about 92% of them seen once, and the ten largest clones take 1.7%.

V and J are TRBV10-1 and TRBJ1-2; TRBD1 matches at 7 bases. This clonotype was obtained from a man younger than 35 in good health. Some clones in this sample may be carry-over from other donors' samples. The sequencing sample was made of naive CD8+ T cells from PBMCs. The CDR3 nucleotides are TGCGCCAGCGGGGGGACAGTTGATCAATATGGCTACACCTTC. It yields the protein CASGGTVDQYGYTF.